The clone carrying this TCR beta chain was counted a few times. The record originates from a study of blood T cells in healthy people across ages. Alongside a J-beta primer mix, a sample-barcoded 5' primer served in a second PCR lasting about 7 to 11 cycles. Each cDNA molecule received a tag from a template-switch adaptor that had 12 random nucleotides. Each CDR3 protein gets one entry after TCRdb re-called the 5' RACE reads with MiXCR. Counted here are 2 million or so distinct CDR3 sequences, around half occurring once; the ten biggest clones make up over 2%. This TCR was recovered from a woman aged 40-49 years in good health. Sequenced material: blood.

CDR3: CASSRDSHVQYF. The DNA for the CDR3 is TGTGCCAGCAGCCGGGACTCGCACGTGCAGTACTTC. This chain connects TRBV7-8 to TRBJ2-4; D possibly corresponds to TRBD2 (6 bases). The ends were cut back, 5 bases at V and 13 bases at J, with 15 bases in the middle. Germline V gives CDR1 SGHVS, CDR2 FQNEAQ. CDR3 length equals 12 residues.